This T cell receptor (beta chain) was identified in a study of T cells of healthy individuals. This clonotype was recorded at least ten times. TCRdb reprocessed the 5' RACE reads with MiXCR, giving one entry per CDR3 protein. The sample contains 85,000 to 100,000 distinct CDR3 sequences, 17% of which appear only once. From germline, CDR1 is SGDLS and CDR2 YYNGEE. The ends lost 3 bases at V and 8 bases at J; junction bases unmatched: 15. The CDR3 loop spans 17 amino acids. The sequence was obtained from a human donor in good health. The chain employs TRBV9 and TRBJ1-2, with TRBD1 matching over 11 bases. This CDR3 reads CASSERSPGQGARGYTF. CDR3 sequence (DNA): TGTGCCAGCAGCGAAAGAAGTCCCGGACAGGGGGCGCGCGGCTACACCTTC.